Listed here are 22 T cell receptor beta chains from one sample, sequenced in a study of blood T cell repertoires in COVID-19. Only in-frame clones appear in the TCRdb table, and some are missing; sequencing was by immunoSEQ multiplex PCR. The sample records about 110,000 clones, 71% being singletons. The sequencing input was peripheral blood. Receptors were obtained from a human donor with acute or convalescent COVID-19. The donor label of this sample is uncertain.

The chain carries TRBV5-1 and TRBJ2-3, with 12 positions matching TRBD2. Per the germline V gene, CDR1 is SGHRS and CDR2 is YFSETQ. The junction had 3 bases not matched to a gene; V was cut back by 1 base and J by 6 bases. This CDR3 spans 15 amino acids. CDR3 protein: CASSLKTSGGDTQYF. The CDR3 bases are TGCGCCAGCAGCTTGAAGACTAGCGGGGGTGATACGCAGTATTTT.

This clone was observed a few times. The CDR3 region has the DNA TGTGCCAGCAGTTTTGAGACAGGGGGTGGCGTGAACACTGAAGCTTTCTTT. It specifies CASSFETGGGVNTEAFF. This chain connects TRBV28 to TRBJ1-1, with 9 bases matching TRBD1. Germline V gene lookup returns CDR1 MDHEN and CDR2 SYDVKM. This CDR3 is built from 17 residues. J lost 0 bases, V lost 3 bases, and 8 bases had no gene match.

This clone is medium-sized in the sample. The chain employs TRBV6-1 and TRBJ2-3; 7 nucleotides match TRBD1. CDR1 and CDR2 from the germline V gene are MNHNS and SASEGT. Trimming cost V 2 bases and J 4 bases; bases outside gene matches: 6. This CDR3 is 15 amino acids long. This CDR3 is CASSERGGDADTQYF. In DNA form, the CDR3 reads TGTGCCAGCAGTGAAAGAGGGGGCGACGCAGATACGCAGTATTTT.

The gene calls are TRBV6-5 and TRBJ2-3, with TRBD2 matching 8 bases. Germline CDR1 is MNHEY and CDR2 is SVGAGI. V was pared by 11 bases and J by 3 bases, with 4 bases of the junction left unmatched. The CDR3 totals 12 residues. CDR3 loop: CAAGGQTDTQYF. As DNA, the CDR3 is TGTGCCGCGGGGGGCCAAACAGATACGCAGTATTTT.

V and J are TRBV4-1 and TRBJ2-1, with D maybe TRBD2 (5 bases). Germline V gives CDR1 MGHRA, CDR2 YSYEKL. This CDR3 has 12 amino acids. V lost 3 bases and J 8 bases, leaving 8 bases between the germline ends. The CDR3 DNA reads TGCGCCAGCAGCCACGTCGGGGATGAGCAGTTCTTC. Encoded protein: CASSHVGDEQFF.

This clone has just a few counts. This chain connects TRBV5-1 to TRBJ2-7, with TRBD2 as a possible D gene (6 bases). Trimming shortened V by 2 bases and J by 9 bases, and 12 bases separated the two germline ends. CDR1 and CDR2 (germline): SGHRS, YFSETQ. CDR3 length equals 12 residues. CDR3 protein: CASSLLREPQYF. The CDR3 nucleotides are TGCGCCAGCAGCTTACTACGGGAGCCGCAGTACTTC. The whole variable domain, remainder taken from reference TRBV5-1 and TRBJ2-7, is KAGVTQTPRYLIKTRGQQVTLSCSPISGHRSVSWYQQTPGQGLQFLFEYFSETQRNKGNFPGRFSGRQFSNSRSEMNVSTLELGDSALYLCASSLLREPQYFGPGTRLTVT.

The V and J genes are TRBV19 and TRBJ1-5; TRBD1 is a possible D gene (6 bases). Trimming took 4 bases from V and 0 from J, leaving 10 bases between them. The CDR3 extends over 15 amino acids. From germline, CDR1 is LNHDA and CDR2 SQIVND (reference sequence). CDR3 sequence reads: CASSTTGYSNQPQHF. CDR3 bases: TGTGCCAGTAGTACAACAGGGTATAGCAATCAGCCCCAGCATTTT.

The rearrangement uses TRBV3-1 (or the pseudogene TRBV3-2) and TRBJ2-3; a possible D gene is TRBD2 (6 bases). There are 12 residues in the CDR3. The germline V gene encodes CDR1 LGHDT and CDR2 YNNKEL (reference sequence). The CDR3 bases are TGTGCGGTCTCGGAGGGAACAGATACGCAGTATTTT. Its translation is CAVSEGTDTQYF.

The V gene is TRBV7-9, the J gene TRBJ2-1; D is perhaps TRBD2 (5 bases). The germline V gene has CDR1 SEHNR and CDR2 FQNEAQ (reference sequence). The CDR3 has 12 residues. Trimming took 5 bases from V and 9 from J, leaving 11 bases between them. CDR3 DNA: TGTGCCAGCAGCCGGGGTACTTCTGAGCAGTTCTTC. Translating it yields CASSRGTSEQFF.

This clone occurred once. The genes are TRBV6-5 and TRBJ1-1, with 11 bases matching TRBD1. CDR1 is MNHEY, CDR2 SVGAGI, per germline. The CDR3 contains 12 residues. V gave up 2 bases and J gave up 11 bases; unmatched junction bases: 1. CDR3 in amino acids: CASSYGTGGAFF. Written as DNA, the CDR3 is TGTGCCAGCAGTTACGGGACAGGGGGTGCTTTCTTT.

The chain uses TRBV7-9 and TRBJ1-4, with 10 bases matching TRBD1. The CDR3 is 16 residues long. V lost 5 bases and J lost 4; bases outside the gene matches: 7. Germline assignment: CDR1 SEHNR and CDR2 FQNEAQ (reference sequence). The CDR3 region is CASSLGTGVDNEKLFF. CDR3 bases: TGTGCCAGCAGCCTCGGGACAGGGGTGGATAATGAAAAACTGTTTTTT.

This chain links TRBV6-1 with TRBJ1-6; no clear D. Trimming stripped 4 bases from V and 2 bases from J, with 6 bases between. CDR1 is MNHNS and CDR2 is SASEGT in the germline V gene. The CDR3 sequence is 14 residues long. CDR3 sequence: CASSGGTYNSPLHF. The CDR3 DNA is TGTGCCAGCAGTGGCGGAACCTATAATTCACCCCTCCACTTT.

This clone is a singleton in its sample. The chain uses TRBV7-8 and TRBJ1-1, with D possibly TRBD1 on 6 matching bases. The CDR3 loop spans 15 amino acids. The V gene's germline CDR1 is SGHVS and CDR2 FQNEAQ. Trimming shortened V by 3 bases and J by 0 bases, and 11 bases separated the two germline ends. The CDR3 reads CASSFGQNMNTEAFF. Here the CDR3 DNA reads TGTGCCAGCAGCTTCGGACAGAACATGAACACTGAAGCTTTCTTT. Supplemented by reference TRBV7-8 and TRBJ1-1, the full variable domain reads GAGVSQSPRYKVAKRGQDVALRCDPISGHVSLFWYQQALGQGPEFLTYFQNEAQLDKSGLPSDRFFAERPEGSVSTLKIQRTQQEDSAVYLCASSFGQNMNTEAFFGQGTRLTVV.

The chain has TRBV29-1 and TRBJ2-7, with a weak D call TRBD2 (5 bases). Looked up from germline, CDR1 is SQVTM and CDR2 is ANQGSEA. Trimming removed 5 bases from V and 0 bases from J, with 17 bases in between. There are 15 residues in the CDR3. The CDR3 DNA is TGCAGCGTTTCCACCGACGGGAAGGGCTCCTACGAGCAGTACTTC. Its protein is CSVSTDGKGSYEQYF.

By proportion, this clone is medium-sized. The rearrangement joins TRBV11-2 to TRBJ1-2, with a weak D call TRBD1 (5 bases). Germline V gene data show CDR1 as SGHAT and CDR2 as FQNNGV. The V and J ends lost 1 base and 4 bases respectively, with 13 bases between them. The CDR3 loop spans 15 amino acids. Here the CDR3 reads CASSLADSPGYGYTF. The CDR3 bases are TGTGCCAGCAGCTTAGCAGACAGCCCCGGCTATGGCTACACCTTC. The full variable domain, rest sourced from reference TRBV11-2 and TRBJ1-2, is EAGVAQSPRYKIIEKRQSVAFWCNPISGHATLYWYQQILGQGPKLLIQFQNNGVVDDSQLPKDRFSAERLKGVDSTLKIQPAKLEDSAVYLCASSLADSPGYGYTFGSGTRLTVV.

This clone was seen just once. This sequence joins TRBV28 and TRBJ2-3; maybe TRBD1 (6 bases). Germline assignment: CDR1 MDHEN and CDR2 SYDVKM. CDR3 length equals 14 residues. V lost 3 bases, J lost 1 base, and 8 bases lay in between. CDR3 in amino acids: CASSLSGGTDTQYF. CDR3 bases: TGTGCCAGCAGTTTGTCAGGGGGCACAGATACGCAGTATTTT.

In this sample, this clone turned up once. The chain joins TRBV5-5 to TRBJ1-2, with TRBD1 matching over 7 bases. The V and J ends lost 0 bases and 4 bases, in that order; junction bases with no gene match: 6. The germline V gene has CDR1 SGHKS and CDR2 YYEKEE (reference sequence). The CDR3 has 15 amino acids. CDR3 in DNA: TGTGCCAGCAGCTTGGCCCAGGGACAGCTCTATGGCTACACCTTC. Amino acid sequence: CASSLAQGQLYGYTF.

This chain uses TRBV7-9 with TRBJ1-2; D possibly corresponds to TRBD1 (6 bases). Looked up from germline, CDR1 is SEHNR and CDR2 is FQNEAQ (reference sequence). V lost 0 bases and J lost 2, with 10 bases in between. The CDR3 length is 15 residues. CDR3 residues: CASSLAGGGNYGYTF. The CDR3 nucleotides read TGTGCCAGCAGCTTAGCGGGAGGGGGGAACTATGGCTACACCTTC.

V is TRBV14 and J is TRBJ2-5; D is ambiguous. V was trimmed by 1 base and J by 5 bases, leaving 8 bases between them. CDR3 length: 13 amino acids. Per the germline V gene, CDR1 is SGHDN and CDR2 is FVKESK. This CDR3 reads CASSQVIGETQYF. In DNA, the CDR3 is TGTGCCAGCAGCCAAGTGATCGGGGAGACCCAGTACTTC.

This chain joins TRBV24-1 and TRBJ1-2; 12 nucleotides line up with TRBD1. Germline V gives CDR1 KGHDR, CDR2 SFDVKD. With V trimmed by 2 bases and J by 2 bases, 2 bases remained unmatched. This CDR3 has 16 amino acids. DNA for the CDR3: TGTGCCACCAGTGATTCCGGGACAGGGGGCAACTATGGCTACACCTTC. Its translation is CATSDSGTGGNYGYTF.

The gene calls are TRBV6-5 and TRBJ2-7, with 7 bases matching TRBD1. The ends lost 6 bases at V and 2 bases at J; junction bases unmatched: 10. CDR1 is MNHEY and CDR2 is SVGAGI in the germline V gene. CDR3 length: 15 residues. The CDR3 DNA is TGTGCCAGCAGACCTGACAGGGCGATTCCCTACGAGCAGTACGTC. Translation: CASRPDRAIPYEQYV.

The chain has TRBV6-7 and TRBJ2-3; 8 bases align to TRBD1. TRBV6-7 is flagged as an ORF with uncertain function. Unmatched junction bases numbered 9, after V lost 11 bases and J lost 8 bases. The CDR3 runs to 12 residues. CDR3 amino acids: CARGQGKGTQYF. CDR3 bases: TGTGCCCGTGGACAGGGCAAAGGTACGCAGTATTTT.